The T cell receptor (beta chain) described here comes from a study of OX40 agonist ivuxolimab in advanced cancers. About the research overall: The study reported partial responses in three patients: one hepatocellular carcinoma, two cutaneous melanoma.

Germline CDR1 reads SGHDN; CDR2 reads FVKESK. This CDR3 spans 11 amino acids. The V end lost 4 bases, the J end lost 0 bases, and 0 bases lay between the germline ends. The assay was immunoSEQ multiplex PCR, and TCRdb's table has in-frame clones only and misses some. This table holds under 80,000 clones, 85% to 90% found once. The chain combines TRBV14 with TRBJ1-1; D not certain. Source: CD4+ or CD8+ T cells sorted from blood, taken in a trial of the OX40 agonist ivuxolimab. The sequence came from an adult with an advanced solid tumor such as melanoma, head and neck, liver or kidney cancer. The CDR3 bases are TGTGCCAGCAGCCTGAACACTGAAGCTTTCTTT. This sequence encodes CASSLNTEAFF.